A selection of T cell receptor beta chains follows, all from one sample in a study of T cells after yellow fever vaccination. TCRdb ran MiXCR on the 5' RACE reads and lists one entry per CDR3 protein. The table lists a few hundred thousand distinct CDR3 sequences, less than 7.5% of them singletons. Sequencing used CD4+ T cells sorted from PBMCs, obtained on the day of the yellow fever booster vaccination. The origin of the receptors is a man between 25 and 39 years old who received the YFV17D yellow fever vaccine. CDR3s include the opening cysteine and the closing phenylalanine or tryptophan. Each record gives: D gene, J gene, clone size, V gene, CDR3 DNA, CDR3 protein. A D gene is named only where the DNA matches it firmly. Only some rows state a clone size, as once, few, many or a class for expanded clones.

. TRBJ2-5 few TRBV9 TGTGCCAGCAGCATCTCCCCGGGTAGCGATGAGACCCAGTACTTC CASSISPGSDETQYF
. TRBJ2-1 many TRBV5-1 TGCGCCAGCAGCGGAGTCGAGCAGTTCTTC CASSGVEQFF
TRBD2 TRBJ2-1 many TRBV20-1 TGCAGTGCTATCTTAGCGGGAGCCTACAATGAGCAGTTCTTC CSAILAGAYNEQFF
TRBD1 TRBJ1-2 . TRBV12-5 TGTGCTAGTGGTTTGGGACAGGGGACTTATGGCTACACCTTC CASGLGQGTYGYTF
TRBD1 TRBJ2-1 . TRBV27 TGTGCCAGCAGTTCATTGACAGGGGGCCACTACAATGAGCAGTTCTTC CASSSLTGGHYNEQFF
. TRBJ2-3 few TRBV7-2 TGTGCCAGCAGCCCTGTTTCTACCCACTCTAGCACAGATACGCAGTATTTT CASSPVSTHSSTDTQYF
. TRBJ2-1 . TRBV10-1 TGCGCCAGCAAAAGAGCGATCCAAGGGGTTGAGCAGTTCTTC CASKRAIQGVEQFF
. TRBJ2-7 . TRBV28 TGTGCCAGCACCCTGAACCCTTGGGTTGGTTACGAGCAGTACTTC CASTLNPWVGYEQYF
. TRBJ1-5 many TRBV20-1 TGCAGTGCTAGAGTGGGGGTGACCCAGCATTTT CSARVGVTQHF
TRBD2 TRBJ2-1 many TRBV20-1 TGCAGTGCTCCGACTAGCAGAGCCTACAATGAGCAGTTCTTC CSAPTSRAYNEQFF
. TRBJ2-2 . TRBV6-5 TGTGCCCTTAGAACGTCCACCGGGGAGCTGTTTTTT CALRTSTGELFF
. TRBJ2-2 few TRBV19 TGTGCCACCGCGGGGGCTTGGTATGGCGGGGAGCTGTTTTTT CATAGAWYGGELFF
. TRBJ1-1 . TRBV5-1 TGCGCCAGCAGCTCCCCAGGAGGCACTGAAGCTTTCTTT CASSSPGGTEAFF
TRBD1 TRBJ2-5 few TRBV10-3 TGTGCCACCCACGACAGGGGGCGCGAGACCCAGTACTTC CATHDRGRETQYF
. TRBJ2-2 . TRBV20-1 TGCAGTGCCACCCGGGGGGCTGGCGGGGAGCTGTTTTTT CSATRGAGGELFF
. TRBJ1-1 . TRBV24-1 TGTGCCACCAGTGACCAGAGGGGTGCTCACACTGAAGCTTTCTTT CATSDQRGAHTEAFF
. TRBJ1-6 few TRBV7-9 TGTGCCAGCAGCCACCTTGGGCCCCTCCACTTT CASSHLGPLHF
. TRBJ2-7 few TRBV12-3/TRBV12-4 TGTGCCAGCATGTCCAGGACGGGAGCCTACGAGCAGTACTTC CASMSRTGAYEQYF
. TRBJ1-6 many TRBV7-6 TGTGCCAGCAGCTTCTCACAGGATTCACCCCTCCACTTT CASSFSQDSPLHF
TRBD1 TRBJ1-2 many TRBV7-2 TGTGCCAGCAGCCCGACAGGGCCGAGGGGCTACACCTTC CASSPTGPRGYTF
. TRBJ2-6 many TRBV7-2 TGTGCCAGCAGCTTAGTACAAGCTTCTGGGGCCAACGTCCTGACTTTC CASSLVQASGANVLTF
. TRBJ2-1 many TRBV7-2 TGTGCCAGCAGCTTAAGGGGCGGGCCAATCTCCTACAATGAGCAGTTCTTC CASSLRGGPISYNEQFF
. TRBJ2-1 few TRBV19 TGTGCCAGTAGTTTGACAGGTCCGAACAATGAGCAGTTCTTC CASSLTGPNNEQFF
. TRBJ2-1 . TRBV20-1 TGCAGTGCAAAAAAGGGACCATTCGGGGGTGAGCAGTTCTTC CSAKKGPFGGEQFF
. TRBJ2-2 . TRBV20-1 TGCAGTGCTAGGGGTGCGAGCGAAAACACCGGGGAGCTGTTTTTT CSARGASENTGELFF
. TRBJ2-3 many TRBV12-3/TRBV12-4 TGTGCCAGCAGTTTGCGTTTTCCAGATACGCAGTATTTT CASSLRFPDTQYF
TRBD2 TRBJ2-6 . TRBV5-1 TGCGCCAGCAGCTTGGTTAGCGGGAATCCCTCTGGGGCCAACGTCCTGACTTTC CASSLVSGNPSGANVLTF
TRBD1 TRBJ2-5 many TRBV18 TGTGCCAGCTCCCAGGGGGTTGGAGAGACCCAGTACTTC CASSQGVGETQYF
. TRBJ1-6 many TRBV6-5 TGTGCCAGCAGTTACACCGGTCCGAATAATTCACCCCTCCACTTT CASSYTGPNNSPLHF
. TRBJ2-1 . TRBV7-6 TGTGCCAGCAGCCCCTCAGGGGGGGACGTGGAGCAGTTCTTC CASSPSGGDVEQFF
. TRBJ2-7 . TRBV28 TGTGCCAGCACCGGCAGCTCCTACGAGCAGTACTTC CASTGSSYEQYF
. TRBJ2-7 . TRBV28 TGTGCCAGCATGTCTCCCCCCTACGAGCAGTACTTC CASMSPPYEQYF
TRBD2 TRBJ2-3 many TRBV12-3/TRBV12-4 TGTGCCAGCAGTTTAAAGCTAGCGGGAACAGATACGCAGTATTTT CASSLKLAGTDTQYF
. TRBJ2-3 many TRBV5-1 TGCGCCAGCAGCTTTAGGCTAGCAAGCACAGATACGCAGTATTTT CASSFRLASTDTQYF
TRBD2 TRBJ2-1 many TRBV2 TGTGCCAGCAGCGACGCCGGGACTACAAGCTACAATGAGCAGTTCTTC CASSDAGTTSYNEQFF
. TRBJ2-2 few TRBV5-1 TGCGCCAGCAGCTTCCTAGGGGGCACCGGGGAGCTGTTTTTT CASSFLGGTGELFF
. TRBJ1-6 . TRBV4-3 TGCGCCAGCAGCCACAACGCAGGGGCCTATAATTCACCCCTCCACTTT CASSHNAGAYNSPLHF
. TRBJ2-7 few TRBV7-2 TGTGCCACGGGGGCGGTTCCCTACGAGCAGTACTTC CATGAVPYEQYF
TRBD1 TRBJ2-1 few TRBV7-2 TGTGCCAGCAACGGACAGGGGGACCTTGGTGAGCAGTTCTTC CASNGQGDLGEQFF
TRBD1 TRBJ1-3 many TRBV12-3/TRBV12-4 TGTGCCAGCAGTTCGGACAGGGTCTCTGGAAACACCATATATTTT CASSSDRVSGNTIYF
TRBD2 TRBJ2-1 few TRBV20-1 TGCAGTGCAACCGCGACTAGCGGGAGTCGAAACAATGAGCAGTTCTTC CSATATSGSRNNEQFF
. TRBJ1-4 few TRBV11-1 TGTGCCAGCAGTCCCAGTCAGCGCCCACTAGCAACTAATGAAAAACTGTTTTTT CASSPSQRPLATNEKLFF
. TRBJ1-5 few TRBV12-3/TRBV12-4 TGTGCCAGCAGCACCCTTAATCAGCCCCAGCATTTT CASSTLNQPQHF
TRBD2 TRBJ2-5 few TRBV18 TGTGCCAGCTCGCCGGCTAGCGGGAGGGGAGAGACCCAGTACTTC CASSPASGRGETQYF
TRBD2 TRBJ2-1 many TRBV5-1 TGCGCCAGCAGCCCGGACCTAGCGGGGGGGGGAGAGCAGTTCTTC CASSPDLAGGGEQFF
TRBD1 TRBJ2-2 . TRBV11-2 TGTGCCAGCAGCAAGACAGGGACGAACACCGGGGAGCTGTTTTTT CASSKTGTNTGELFF
. TRBJ1-1 . TRBV29-1 TGCAGCGTTTTCGGGACCAAAATGAACACTGAAGCTTTCTTT CSVFGTKMNTEAFF
. TRBJ2-7 many TRBV10-3 TGTGCCATCAGTGAGGTCGTCGGGAGCGCCACTTACGAGCAGTACTTC CAISEVVGSATYEQYF
. TRBJ1-3 few TRBV20-1 TGCAGTGCTAGAGATGACATTGGAAACACCATATATTTT CSARDDIGNTIYF
TRBD2 TRBJ2-3 . TRBV6-2/TRBV6-3 TGTGCCAGCAGTTACTTTGCTAGCGGGAGCGGGGATACGCAGTATTTT CASSYFASGSGDTQYF
. TRBJ1-4 many TRBV10-3 TGTGCCATCAGTGACAGGCCCCGCGAAAAACTGTTTTTT CAISDRPREKLFF
. TRBJ2-5 . TRBV20-1 TGCAGTGCTAGAGAGGGTGGGGCTGAAGAGACCCAGTACTTC CSAREGGAEETQYF
. TRBJ2-1 many TRBV6-5 TGTGCCAGCACCCGTTTGGGGACCCTCTCCTACAATGAGCAGTTCTTC CASTRLGTLSYNEQFF
. TRBJ2-5 few TRBV18 TGTGCCAGCTCACCACTAGCAGACACCCAAGAGACCCAGTACTTC CASSPLADTQETQYF
. TRBJ2-1 . TRBV10-3 TGTGCCGCTGGGGGTCAGGAGGGATGGAAGTTCTTC CAAGGQEGWKFF